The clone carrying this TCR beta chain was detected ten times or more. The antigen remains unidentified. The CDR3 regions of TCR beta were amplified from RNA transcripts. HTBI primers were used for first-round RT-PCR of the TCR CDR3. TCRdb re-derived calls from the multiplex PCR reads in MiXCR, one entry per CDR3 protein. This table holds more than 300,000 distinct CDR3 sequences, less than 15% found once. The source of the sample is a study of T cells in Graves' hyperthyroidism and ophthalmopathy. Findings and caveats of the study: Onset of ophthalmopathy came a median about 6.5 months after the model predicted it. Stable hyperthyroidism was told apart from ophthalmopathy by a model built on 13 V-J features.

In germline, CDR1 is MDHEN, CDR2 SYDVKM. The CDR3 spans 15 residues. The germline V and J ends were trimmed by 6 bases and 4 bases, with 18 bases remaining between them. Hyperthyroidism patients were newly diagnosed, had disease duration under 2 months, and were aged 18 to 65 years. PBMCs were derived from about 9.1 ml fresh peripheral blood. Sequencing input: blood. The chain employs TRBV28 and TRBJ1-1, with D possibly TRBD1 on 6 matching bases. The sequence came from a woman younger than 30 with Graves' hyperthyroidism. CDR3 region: CASRSSDRSATEAFF. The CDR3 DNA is TGTGCCAGCAGATCATCCGACAGGTCGGCCACTGAAGCTTTCTTT.